A single sample gave rise to the 14 T cell receptor beta chains below, sequenced in a study of technical replicates of blood from a few donors. Sequenced by immunoSEQ multiplex PCR; TCRdb stores in-frame clones only, minus some. Here the sample spans about 76,000 clones, 65% to 90% being singletons. The source material was PBMCs. The receptor source for this set is a human donor in good health. Some clones in this sample may be carry-over from other donors' samples.

The rearrangement uses TRBV5-6 and TRBJ1-2; 7 positions agree with TRBD1. After removal of 4 bases from V and 6 bases from J, the junction contained 6 bases not matched to a gene. The CDR3 runs to 13 residues. CDR1 and CDR2 (germline): SGHDT, YYEEEE. The CDR3 here is CASSEGRGHGYTF. DNA for the CDR3: TGTGCCAGCAGCGAGGGTAGGGGGCATGGCTACACCTTC.

The chain uses TRBV9 and TRBJ1-1; possible D gene TRBD1, 5 bases. The V end was cut by 3 bases, the J end by 2 bases, with 17 bases between. CDR1 and CDR2 from the germline V gene are SGDLS and YYNGEE. The CDR3 loop spans 16 amino acids. The CDR3 DNA is TGTGCCAGCAGCGAAACCATGACAGACCTTAACACTGAAGCTTTCTTT. Translation: CASSETMTDLNTEAFF. Supplemented by reference TRBV9 and TRBJ1-1, the full variable domain reads DSGVTQTPKHLITATGQRVTLRCSPRSGDLSVYWYQQSLDQGLQFLIQYYNGEERAKGNILERFSAQQFPDLHSELNLSSLELGDSALYFCASSETMTDLNTEAFFGQGTRLTVV.

The rearrangement links TRBV7-9 to TRBJ2-7, with D perhaps TRBD1 (5 bases). The V end lost 6 bases, the J end lost 2 bases, and 14 bases lay between the germline ends. The CDR3 sequence is 14 residues long. Germline values: CDR1 SEHNR, CDR2 FQNEAQ (reference sequence). CDR3 sequence reads: CASSLPGSAYEQYF. CDR3 coding DNA: TGTGCCAGCAGTCTACCAGGGTCCGCCTACGAGCAGTACTTC.

The rearrangement links TRBV2 to TRBJ2-3; 10 bases line up with TRBD2. Germline loops: CDR1 SNHLY, CDR2 FYNNEI. V shed 6 bases and J 5 bases; nucleotides not matched to a gene: 5. The CDR3 consists of 14 residues. This CDR3 is CASRPSGRVDTQYF. The DNA for the CDR3 is TGTGCCAGCAGGCCAAGCGGGAGGGTAGATACGCAGTATTTT.

This clone showed up just a few times. This sequence joins TRBV4-3 and TRBJ1-1; perhaps TRBD1 as D (5 bases). The germline V gene encodes CDR1 LGHNA and CDR2 YSLEER. The CDR3 is 14 residues long. Trimming removed 1 base from V and 5 bases from J, with 11 bases in between. This chain's CDR3 is CASSQGGGRTEAFF. As DNA, the CDR3 is TGCGCCAGCAGCCAAGGGGGCGGGAGAACTGAAGCTTTCTTT.

This clone came up once. The chain uses TRBV9 and TRBJ2-7, with 8 bases aligning to TRBD2. The CDR3 contains 15 residues. Germline trimming cut 0 bases from V and 4 bases from J; bases unmatched to any gene: 6. CDR1 is SGDLS, CDR2 YYNGEE, per germline. DNA for the CDR3: TGTGCCAGCAGCGTAGGCGCTAGCGGGTCGTACGAGCAGTACTTC. It encodes CASSVGASGSYEQYF. Looking up the rest from reference TRBV9 and TRBJ2-7 gives the full variable domain: DSGVTQTPKHLITATGQRVTLRCSPRSGDLSVYWYQQSLDQGLQFLIQYYNGEERAKGNILERFSAQQFPDLHSELNLSSLELGDSALYFCASSVGASGSYEQYFGPGTRLTVT.

This clone occurred once. The rearrangement joins TRBV29-1 to TRBJ2-2; D possibly corresponds to TRBD1 (5 bases). The germline CDR1 and CDR2 sequences are SQVTM and ANQGSEA. The ends were cut back, 5 bases at V and 4 bases at J, with 11 bases in the middle. This CDR3 is 13 amino acids long. The DNA of the CDR3 is TGCAGCGTTCAAGGACAAATCACCGGGGAGCTGTTTTTT. It encodes CSVQGQITGELFF.

CDR3 protein: CASSTRLSGGNSLEQFF. Here the CDR3 DNA reads TGCGCCAGCAGCACTAGGCTCAGCGGTGGTAATTCTTTGGAGCAGTTCTTC. The rearrangement joins TRBV5-1 to TRBJ2-1; D might be TRBD2 (5 bases). The CDR3 spans 17 residues. The ends were cut back, 4 bases at V and 10 bases at J, with 27 bases in the middle. Germline assignment: CDR1 SGHRS and CDR2 YFSETQ.

The chain carries TRBV5-1 and TRBJ2-5, with 7 bases aligning to TRBD2. The germline CDR1 and CDR2 sequences are SGHRS and YFSETQ. V lost 0 bases and J lost 1; bases outside the gene matches: 3. This CDR3 has 15 amino acids. The CDR3 reads CASSLALAAQETQYF. For the CDR3, the DNA is TGCGCCAGCAGCTTGGCGCTAGCGGCCCAAGAGACCCAGTACTTC.

The chain carries TRBV5-1 and TRBJ1-1; no clear D. The CDR3 sequence is 14 residues long. CDR1 and CDR2 from the germline V gene are SGHRS and YFSETQ. The V gene lost 2 bases and the J gene lost 8 bases, with 16 bases spanning the gap. CDR3 amino acids: CASSFGNPSSEAFF. The DNA for the CDR3 is TGCGCCAGCAGCTTCGGTAACCCGTCCTCAGAAGCTTTCTTT.

This sequence joins TRBV18 and TRBJ2-1; 8 bases match TRBD2. This CDR3 contains 15 residues. CDR1 KGHSH and CDR2 LQKENI come from the germline V gene. Unmatched junction bases numbered 1, after V lost 1 base and J lost 2 bases. This chain's CDR3 is CASSPLAGTYNEQFF. CDR3 DNA sequence: TGTGCCAGCTCACCACTAGCGGGAACCTACAATGAGCAGTTCTTC. Filled out from reference TRBV18 and TRBJ2-1, the complete variable domain reads NAGVMQNPRHLVRRRGQEARLRCSPMKGHSHVYWYRQLPEEGLKFMVYLQKENIIDESGMPKERFSAEFPKEGPSILRIQQVVRGDSAAYFCASSPLAGTYNEQFFGPGTRLTVL.

This rearrangement joins TRBV6-4 to TRBJ2-3; TRBD2 aligns across 10 bases. This CDR3 contains 16 residues. Trimming at V came to 0 bases and at J to 0 bases, leaving 0 bases not matched to a gene. Germline CDR1 is MRHNA and CDR2 is SNTAGT. CDR3 DNA: TGTGCCAGCAGTGACTCAGCGGGAGGGAGCACAGATACGCAGTATTTT. Translation: CASSDSAGGSTDTQYF.

This chain connects TRBV5-6 to TRBJ2-4, with D possibly matching TRBD1 (5 bases). The CDR3 length is 14 residues. V was pared by 0 bases and J by 6 bases, with 10 bases between. CDR1 and CDR2 from the germline V gene are SGHDT and YYEEEE. CDR3 coding DNA: TGTGCCAGCAGCTTGGAAGGGGTGGGAAACATTCAGTACTTC. Its translation is CASSLEGVGNIQYF. Variable domain in full (rest from reference TRBV5-6 and TRBJ2-4): DAGVTQSPTHLIKTRGQQVTLRCSPKSGHDTVSWYQQALGQGPQFIFQYYEEEERQRGNFPDRFSGHQFPNYSSELNVNALLLGDSALYLCASSLEGVGNIQYFGAGTRLSVL.

The rearrangement joins TRBV19 to TRBJ2-1, with TRBD2 matching 12 bases. From germline, CDR1 is LNHDA and CDR2 SQIVND (reference sequence). The J segment lost 7 bases and the V segment lost 6 bases, leaving 16 bases of the junction unmatched. The CDR3 consists of 18 residues. CDR3 protein: CASSRDPPLAGGRNEQFF. The CDR3 DNA follows: TGTGCCAGTAGCCGGGACCCTCCACTAGCGGGAGGAAGGAATGAGCAGTTCTTC.